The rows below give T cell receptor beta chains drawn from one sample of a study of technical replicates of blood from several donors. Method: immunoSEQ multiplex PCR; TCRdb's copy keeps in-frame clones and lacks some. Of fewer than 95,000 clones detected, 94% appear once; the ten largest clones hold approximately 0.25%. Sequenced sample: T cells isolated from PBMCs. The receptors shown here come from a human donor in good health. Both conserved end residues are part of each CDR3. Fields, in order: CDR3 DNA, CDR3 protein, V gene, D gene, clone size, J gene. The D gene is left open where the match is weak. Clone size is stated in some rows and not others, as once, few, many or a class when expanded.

cdr3_nt: TGTGCCAGCAGTTTTTCGGGTGGCAATCAGCCCCAGCATTTT; cdr3_aa: CASSFSGGNQPQHF; v_call: TRBV6-5; d_call: .; clone_size: .; j_call: TRBJ1-5
cdr3_nt: TGTGCCAGCAGCTTGGGGGGGGATCAGCCCCAGCATTTT; cdr3_aa: CASSLGGDQPQHF; v_call: TRBV5-4; d_call: .; clone_size: .; j_call: TRBJ1-5
cdr3_nt: TGCGCCAGCAGCTCCGTTTTATTCGGACAGGGCATCAACGAGCAGTACTTC; cdr3_aa: CASSSVLFGQGINEQYF; v_call: TRBV5-1; d_call: TRBD1; clone_size: .; j_call: TRBJ2-7
cdr3_nt: TGCGCCAGCAGTGCCCCCAGACTAGAAGTACAAGAGACCCAGTACTTC; cdr3_aa: CASSAPRLEVQETQYF; v_call: TRBV10-2; d_call: .; clone_size: once; j_call: TRBJ2-5
cdr3_nt: TGTGCCAGCAGCCAAGTTTTGGGGACTAGCGGCACCGGGGAGCTGTTTTTT; cdr3_aa: CASSQVLGTSGTGELFF; v_call: TRBV4-2; d_call: TRBD2; clone_size: once; j_call: TRBJ2-2
cdr3_nt: TGTGCCAGCATCGGCGGGGGTATAAATGAGCAGTTCTTC; cdr3_aa: CASIGGGINEQFF; v_call: TRBV2; d_call: TRBD2; clone_size: .; j_call: TRBJ2-1
cdr3_nt: TGTGCCAGCAGTTACCGCTGGGCCACTGAAGCTTTCTTT; cdr3_aa: CASSYRWATEAFF; v_call: TRBV6-5; d_call: .; clone_size: .; j_call: TRBJ1-1
cdr3_nt: TGTGCCAGCCTAGGCCGCAGGGAGCCCCAGCATTTT; cdr3_aa: CASLGRREPQHF; v_call: TRBV28; d_call: .; clone_size: .; j_call: TRBJ1-5
cdr3_nt: TGTGCCAGCAGTACTGACAGGGGATTGGACTATGGCTACACCTTC; cdr3_aa: CASSTDRGLDYGYTF; v_call: TRBV2; d_call: TRBD1; clone_size: .; j_call: TRBJ1-2
cdr3_nt: TGTGCCAGCAGCTTTAGGCTCCGGGACAGCTATCGGGTGCCGACTGAAGCTTTCTTT; cdr3_aa: CASSFRLRDSYRVPTEAFF; v_call: TRBV7-6; d_call: TRBD1; clone_size: .; j_call: TRBJ1-1
cdr3_nt: TGTGCCAGTACACCGTGGATAGGACAGGGGGCGCAGAATTCACCCCTCCACTTT; cdr3_aa: CASTPWIGQGAQNSPLHF; v_call: TRBV19; d_call: TRBD1; clone_size: once; j_call: TRBJ1-6
cdr3_nt: TGTGCCAGCAGCTTGGGGTCAGGCTATAATTCACCCCTCCACTTT; cdr3_aa: CASSLGSGYNSPLHF; v_call: TRBV5-5; d_call: .; clone_size: .; j_call: TRBJ1-6
cdr3_nt: TGTGCCAGCAGCCCCCCTCAAGAGACCCAGTACTTC; cdr3_aa: CASSPPQETQYF; v_call: TRBV7-9; d_call: .; clone_size: .; j_call: TRBJ2-5
cdr3_nt: TGTGCCTGGAGTGACTGGAAGGAGACTGAAGCTTTCTTT; cdr3_aa: CAWSDWKETEAFF; v_call: TRBV30; d_call: .; clone_size: few; j_call: TRBJ1-1
cdr3_nt: TGCGCCAGCAGTGGGGCCCCGCGGGGTAGCGGGGGGGGTAATGAGCAGTTCTTC; cdr3_aa: CASSGAPRGSGGGNEQFF; v_call: TRBV10-2; d_call: TRBD2; clone_size: once; j_call: TRBJ2-1
cdr3_nt: TGTGCCAGCAGTGCGGCCTTACTCAATCAGCCCCAGCATTTT; cdr3_aa: CASSAALLNQPQHF; v_call: TRBV28; d_call: .; clone_size: .; j_call: TRBJ1-5
cdr3_nt: TGTGCCACCTCGACAGAGATGAGCAATCAGCCCCAGCATTTT; cdr3_aa: CATSTEMSNQPQHF; v_call: TRBV28; d_call: .; clone_size: .; j_call: TRBJ1-5
cdr3_nt: TGTGCCAGTAGTACCACCGGGACTAGTAACGAGCAGTACTTC; cdr3_aa: CASSTTGTSNEQYF; v_call: TRBV19; d_call: TRBD2; clone_size: .; j_call: TRBJ2-7
cdr3_nt: TGTGCCAGTAGGACGACAGGGGCCGGCAATCAGCCCCAGCATTTT; cdr3_aa: CASRTTGAGNQPQHF; v_call: TRBV19; d_call: TRBD1; clone_size: .; j_call: TRBJ1-5
cdr3_nt: TGTGCCAGCACCGAAGCGGGGCGGTGGGATGGCTACACCTTC; cdr3_aa: CASTEAGRWDGYTF; v_call: TRBV6-6; d_call: .; clone_size: once; j_call: TRBJ1-2
cdr3_nt: TGTGCCAGCACTCAAATGGCTGCGGGGGCTCTCACAGATACGCAGTATTTT; cdr3_aa: CASTQMAAGALTDTQYF; v_call: TRBV11-2; d_call: .; clone_size: .; j_call: TRBJ2-3
cdr3_nt: TGTGCCAGCAGTGAATGGGGGAGACAGGGGGGAAACACCATATATTTT; cdr3_aa: CASSEWGRQGGNTIYF; v_call: TRBV6-1; d_call: TRBD1; clone_size: .; j_call: TRBJ1-3
cdr3_nt: TGTGCCAGCAGCTTGGGTCCGACAGTCCAAGAGACCCAGTACTTC; cdr3_aa: CASSLGPTVQETQYF; v_call: TRBV5-6; d_call: .; clone_size: once; j_call: TRBJ2-5
cdr3_nt: TGTGCCAGCAGCTTAAGCTTTTCAGCGGGGGGCAAATTGGACTACAATGAGCAGTTCTTC; cdr3_aa: CASSLSFSAGGKLDYNEQFF; v_call: TRBV7-3; d_call: TRBD2; clone_size: .; j_call: TRBJ2-1
cdr3_nt: TGTGCCAGCAGCTATAGTGCGGGAGCCCGGGTGGATACTGAAGCTTTCTTT; cdr3_aa: CASSYSAGARVDTEAFF; v_call: TRBV11-2; d_call: .; clone_size: .; j_call: TRBJ1-1
cdr3_nt: TGTGCCAGCAGTTTGGGGGACAGGTGGGGGACTGAAGCTTTCTTT; cdr3_aa: CASSLGDRWGTEAFF; v_call: TRBV28; d_call: TRBD1; clone_size: .; j_call: TRBJ1-1
cdr3_nt: TGTGCCAGCAGTGAATTGGGCGGGAGCGGCCTCGGAGAGACCCAGTACTTC; cdr3_aa: CASSELGGSGLGETQYF; v_call: TRBV6-1; d_call: TRBD2; clone_size: .; j_call: TRBJ2-5
cdr3_nt: TGTGCCAGCAGTTTCGCAGTAGCATATAGCAATCAGCCCCAGCATTTT; cdr3_aa: CASSFAVAYSNQPQHF; v_call: TRBV6-5; d_call: .; clone_size: once; j_call: TRBJ1-5
cdr3_nt: TGTGCCAGCAGTTCCCCGAGGCTATCTGAAGCTTTCTTT; cdr3_aa: CASSSPRLSEAFF; v_call: TRBV6-5; d_call: .; clone_size: .; j_call: TRBJ1-1
cdr3_nt: TGCGCCAGCAGCTTGAGTAGTAAGGGAGGGTACTACAATGAGCAGTTCTTC; cdr3_aa: CASSLSSKGGYYNEQFF; v_call: TRBV5-1; d_call: TRBD2; clone_size: .; j_call: TRBJ2-1
cdr3_nt: TGTGCCAGCAGCTTATCTTCCCAGGGAGGCTCACCCCTCCACTTT; cdr3_aa: CASSLSSQGGSPLHF; v_call: TRBV11-2; d_call: .; clone_size: .; j_call: TRBJ1-6
cdr3_nt: TGTGCCAGCAAGCAACAGGGGGACGCTGGACGGCAGTACTTC; cdr3_aa: CASKQQGDAGRQYF; v_call: TRBV6-5; d_call: TRBD1; clone_size: .; j_call: TRBJ2-7
cdr3_nt: TGCGCCAGCTGTGGGTCCTCCTCTGGAAACACCATATATTTT; cdr3_aa: CASCGSSSGNTIYF; v_call: TRBV10-2; d_call: .; clone_size: once; j_call: TRBJ1-3
cdr3_nt: TGTGCCAGCAGCTTAGGTTCAGGCCGCAGCAATCAGCCCCAGCATTTT; cdr3_aa: CASSLGSGRSNQPQHF; v_call: TRBV7-2; d_call: .; clone_size: .; j_call: TRBJ1-5
cdr3_nt: TGTGCCAGCAGCGTAGCCAGGGACTTTTATTCACCCCTCCACTTT; cdr3_aa: CASSVARDFYSPLHF; v_call: TRBV9; d_call: .; clone_size: .; j_call: TRBJ1-6
cdr3_nt: TGTGCCAGCAGTTTAGGGGGTCCGGGGGAGGGGGAGACCCAGTACTTC; cdr3_aa: CASSLGGPGEGETQYF; v_call: TRBV28; d_call: TRBD2; clone_size: .; j_call: TRBJ2-5
cdr3_nt: TGTGCCAGCAGTTTATCCCTCTCTGGGGCCAACGTCCTGACTTTC; cdr3_aa: CASSLSLSGANVLTF; v_call: TRBV27; d_call: .; clone_size: .; j_call: TRBJ2-6
cdr3_nt: TGCGCCAGCAGCACAACGACAGATACGCAGTATTTT; cdr3_aa: CASSTTTDTQYF; v_call: TRBV10-1; d_call: .; clone_size: .; j_call: TRBJ2-3
cdr3_nt: TGTGCCAGCAGAGCTAGCGGGAGAAACGAGCAGTACTTC; cdr3_aa: CASRASGRNEQYF; v_call: TRBV6-1; d_call: TRBD2; clone_size: .; j_call: TRBJ2-7
cdr3_nt: TGCGCCAGCAGCGAAACACCGGAGGGTATAGGCGGCTACACCTTC; cdr3_aa: CASSETPEGIGGYTF; v_call: TRBV5-1; d_call: .; clone_size: .; j_call: TRBJ1-2
cdr3_nt: TGTGCCAGCAGCGTAGATGTGGGTGGGACAGTAGGCTACACCTTC; cdr3_aa: CASSVDVGGTVGYTF; v_call: TRBV9; d_call: TRBD1; clone_size: .; j_call: TRBJ1-2
cdr3_nt: TGTGCCAGCAGCGGACTAGCGGGGGGCACAGATACGCAGTATTTT; cdr3_aa: CASSGLAGGTDTQYF; v_call: TRBV6-1; d_call: TRBD2; clone_size: .; j_call: TRBJ2-3
cdr3_nt: TGTGCCAGCTCACCAGCACAGGGGTCAAGTCAGCCCCAGCATTTT; cdr3_aa: CASSPAQGSSQPQHF; v_call: TRBV18; d_call: TRBD1; clone_size: .; j_call: TRBJ1-5
cdr3_nt: TGTGCCAGCAGTGAGACTAGCGGGAGGGCATACGAGCAGTACTTC; cdr3_aa: CASSETSGRAYEQYF; v_call: TRBV6-1; d_call: TRBD2; clone_size: .; j_call: TRBJ2-7
cdr3_nt: TGCAGTGCTATGGGAGCTGCGCAGCATTTT; cdr3_aa: CSAMGAAQHF; v_call: TRBV20-1; d_call: .; clone_size: .; j_call: TRBJ1-5